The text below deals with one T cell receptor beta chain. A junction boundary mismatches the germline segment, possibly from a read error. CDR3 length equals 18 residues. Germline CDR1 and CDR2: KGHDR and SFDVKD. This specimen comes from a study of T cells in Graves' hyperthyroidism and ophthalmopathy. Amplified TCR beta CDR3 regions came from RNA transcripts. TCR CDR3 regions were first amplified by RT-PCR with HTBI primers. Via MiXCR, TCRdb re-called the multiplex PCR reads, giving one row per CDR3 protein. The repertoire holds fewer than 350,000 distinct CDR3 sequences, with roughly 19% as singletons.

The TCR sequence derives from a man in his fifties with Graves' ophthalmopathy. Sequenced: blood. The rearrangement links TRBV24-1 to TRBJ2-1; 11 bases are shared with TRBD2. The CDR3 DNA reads TGTGGCACCAATCAAGGGCTAGCGGGAGGCACCCCCTACAATGAGCAGTTCTTC. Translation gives CGTNQGLAGGTPYNEQFF.